Each of the 23 T cell receptor beta chains below was sequenced from the same sample in a study of T cell repertoires in aging, cancer and after chemotherapy. Rearranged V-D-J TRB sequences were amplified with a mixed TRB-A/B primer pool. TCRdb analysed the multiplex PCR reads with MiXCR anew, one entry per CDR3 protein. The profile shows roughly 580 distinct CDR3 sequences, approximately 19% of them singletons. TCR beta rearrangements were amplified from peripheral blood genomic DNA. Sequenced: blood. The receptors come from a human donor with a blood cancer.

Judged by abundance, this clonotype is medium-sized. V and J are TRBV18 and TRBJ1-2; 10 bases map to TRBD1. V shed 6 bases and J 0 bases; nucleotides not matched to a gene: 1. The CDR3 has 14 residues. Germline lookup yields CDR1 KGHSH and CDR2 LQKENI. CDR3 DNA sequence: TGTGCCAGCTCTGGGACAGGGGCTAACTATGGCTACACCTTC. Protein sequence: CASSGTGANYGYTF.

By frequency in the sample, this clonotype is large. J is TRBJ2-3 and V is TRBV29-1; unclear D gene. There are 10 residues in the CDR3. Deletions cut 7 bases from V and 6 bases from J, with 8 bases between. Germline V gene lookup returns CDR1 SQVTM and CDR2 ANQGSEA. The CDR3 nucleotides read TGCAGCGCAAAAGGGGATACGCAGTATTTT. Protein product: CSAKGDTQYF.

This clonotype was detected only a few times. This sequence joins TRBV10-2 and TRBJ2-7; 7 bases are shared with TRBD1. The CDR3 covers 13 residues. Germline trimming cut 6 bases from V and 3 bases from J; bases unmatched to any gene: 5. Germline CDR1 is WSHSY and CDR2 is SAAADI. DNA of the CDR3: TGCGCCAGCAGGGAGGACAGGTTCTACGAGCAGTACTTC. This codes for CASREDRFYEQYF.

This clonotype is judged large. The rearrangement links TRBV20-1 to TRBJ2-5, with D maybe TRBD1 (5 bases). V was trimmed by 3 bases and J by 4 bases, leaving 6 bases between them. Germline assignment: CDR1 DFQATT and CDR2 SNEGSKA (reference sequence). CDR3 size: 11 residues. CDR3 amino acids: CSARQGETQYF. DNA for the CDR3: TGCAGTGCTAGGCAGGGAGAGACCCAGTACTTC.

This clonotype ranks as medium-sized. This rearrangement joins TRBV10-2 to TRBJ1-1; D gene uncertain. In germline, CDR1 is WSHSY, CDR2 SAAADI. The CDR3 consists of 13 residues. The germline V and J ends were trimmed by 6 bases and 1 base, with 9 bases remaining between them. The CDR3 region is CASRRAGNTEAFF. CDR3 nucleotide sequence: TGCGCCAGCAGGAGGGCAGGGAACACTGAAGCTTTCTTT.

Only a few counts were recorded for this clonotype. The chain uses TRBV19 and TRBJ2-1; 8 bases match TRBD2. This CDR3 contains 14 residues. The V gene's germline CDR1 is LNHDA and CDR2 SQIVND (reference sequence). V was clipped by 7 bases and J by 5 bases; unmatched bases: 7. In DNA, the CDR3 is TGTGCCAGTACCTCTACTAGCGGTCACAATGAGCAGTTCTTC. This translates into CASTSTSGHNEQFF.

V usage is TRBV20-1 and J usage is TRBJ2-7; 10 nucleotides match TRBD2. Per the germline V gene, CDR1 is DFQATT and CDR2 is SNEGSKA (reference sequence). Trimming took 1 base from V and 3 from J; bases not matched to a gene: 6. The CDR3 runs 15 residues. The CDR3 region has the DNA TGCAGTGCTAGAGCCCGACTAGCGGGTAGCTACGAGCAGTACTTC. The encoded protein is CSARARLAGSYEQYF.

By proportion, this clonotype is medium-sized. The gene calls are TRBV6-2 or TRBV6-3 and TRBJ2-4, with a weak D call TRBD2 (7 bases). Germline-derived CDR1 and CDR2 are MNHEY and SVGEGT. This CDR3 is 14 amino acids long. The V and J ends lost 7 bases and 8 bases respectively, with 18 bases between them. In DNA form, the CDR3 reads TGTGCCAGCACCCCGCGGAGGGGGGGGGACATTCAGTACTTC. This codes for CASTPRRGGDIQYF.

This clonotype is hyperexpanded. The V call is TRBV4-2, the J call TRBJ2-7; D is ambiguous. The CDR3 extends over 16 amino acids. The germline V and J ends were trimmed by 0 bases and 2 bases, with 14 bases remaining between them. Germline CDR1 and CDR2: LGHNA and YNFKEQ. The CDR3 DNA follows: TGTGCCAGCAGCCAAGAATCAGTAGCAGATACCTACGAGCAGTACTTC. Its translation: CASSQESVADTYEQYF.

This clonotype was picked up a small number of times. The V and J genes are TRBV18 and TRBJ2-3; no reliable D call. The V gene's germline CDR1 is KGHSH and CDR2 LQKENI. This CDR3 is built from 17 residues. The V and J ends lost 4 bases and 2 bases respectively, with 19 bases between them. For the CDR3, the DNA is TGTGCCAGCTCACTCGCCGGGCCCCTGGGGTCCACAGATACGCAGTATTTT. Its protein product is CASSLAGPLGSTDTQYF.

This clonotype has just a few counts. The chain uses TRBV20-1 and TRBJ1-5; TRBD1 matches at 8 bases. The CDR3 runs to 15 residues. CDR1 and CDR2 (germline): DFQATT, SNEGSKA (reference sequence). V trimming: 0 bases; J trimming: 8 bases; junction bases outside the gene matches: 9. The CDR3 DNA reads as TGCAGTGCTAGAGATTGGGGACAGGTTGAGAAGCCCCAGCATTTT. Its protein product is CSARDWGQVEKPQHF.

By share, this clonotype counts as medium-sized (0.01 to 0.1%). The chain uses TRBV12-3 or TRBV12-4 and TRBJ2-3; tentative D call: TRBD2 (5 bases). The CDR3 extends over 14 amino acids. Trimming pared 5 bases from V and 6 bases from J, leaving 15 bases between. CDR3 sequence reads: CASSRTSPGDTQYF. CDR3 coding DNA: TGTGCCAGCAGTCGTACGAGCCCGGGGGATACGCAGTATTTT.

Turning to this clonotype: At one boundary the junction diverges from the germline segment, which might be a read error. V is TRBV7-6 and J is TRBJ2-7; the D is unclear. The CDR3 loop spans 12 amino acids. Germline CDR1 is SGHVS and CDR2 is FNYEAQ. The chain's CDR3 is CASSSLSYKQYF. CDR3 nucleotides: TGTGCCAGCAGCTCGCTCTCCTACAAGCAGTACTTC.

By frequency in the sample, this clonotype is large. The V gene is TRBV29-1, the J gene TRBJ2-3; TRBD2 matches 9 bases. With 4 bases clipped from V and 4 bases from J, the junction kept 3 bases outside the gene matches. The CDR3 contains 13 residues. Germline loops: CDR1 SQVTM, CDR2 ANQGSEA. CDR3 amino acids: CSVVKRGADTQYF. CDR3 bases: TGCAGCGTTGTCAAGCGGGGGGCAGATACGCAGTATTTT.

In its sample, this clonotype is medium-sized. The rearrangement joins TRBV10-3 to TRBJ1-6; D ambiguous. Trimming stripped 0 bases from V and 11 bases from J, with 11 bases between. Germline V gene lookup returns CDR1 ENHRY and CDR2 SYGVKD. The CDR3 is made up of 14 amino acids. DNA for the CDR3: TGTGCCATCAGTGAGTCGAGGGATACGGCACCCCTCCACTTT. Protein product: CAISESRDTAPLHF.

This clonotype ranks as large. The V call is TRBV5-1, the J call TRBJ1-1; the D gene is possibly TRBD1 (5 bases). In germline, CDR1 is SGHRS, CDR2 YFSETQ. The CDR3 is made up of 13 amino acids. The V end lost 7 bases, the J end lost 3 bases, and 13 bases lay between the germline ends. Here the CDR3 DNA reads TGCGCCAGCGGCCCAGGGTTGGACACTGAAGCTTTCTTT. Translated, it gives CASGPGLDTEAFF.

In its sample, this clonotype is large (0.1 to 1%). The gene calls are TRBV6-5 and TRBJ1-5; D gene uncertain. Germline V lookup: CDR1 MNHEY, CDR2 SVGAGI. The CDR3 covers 15 residues. Trimming pared 0 bases from V and 0 bases from J, leaving 6 bases between. CDR3 in amino acids: CASSYSGYSNQPQHF. CDR3 DNA sequence: TGTGCCAGCAGTTACTCGGGGTATAGCAATCAGCCCCAGCATTTT.

This clonotype is medium-sized by share. The chain joins TRBV6-6 to TRBJ2-2; 7 positions agree with TRBD2. The junction had 0 bases not matched to a gene; V was cut back by 4 bases and J by 1 base. CDR1 is MNHNY and CDR2 is SVGAGI in the germline V gene (reference sequence). CDR3 length: 14 amino acids. The CDR3 loop reads CASSWGGNTGELFF. DNA of the CDR3: TGTGCCAGCAGTTGGGGGGGGAACACCGGGGAGCTGTTTTTT.

By share of the sample, this clonotype is medium-sized (0.01 to 0.1%). The chain has TRBV12-3 or TRBV12-4 and TRBJ1-4; D is undetermined. The V gene lost 7 bases and the J gene lost 0 bases, with 18 bases spanning the gap. The CDR3 is made up of 17 amino acids. CDR3 amino acids: CASTYDGWMSTNEKLFF. The CDR3 DNA reads TGTGCCAGCACGTATGACGGATGGATGTCAACTAATGAAAAACTGTTTTTT.

This rearrangement joins TRBV30 to TRBJ2-7; 9 bases are shared with TRBD1. The CDR3 totals 12 residues. The V segment lost 5 bases and the J segment 7 bases; nucleotides outside the gene matches: 6. In germline, CDR1 is GTSNPN, CDR2 SVGIG (reference sequence). The CDR3, as DNA: TGTGCCTGGGACACAGGGGGCCGGGAGCAGTACTTC. Translated, it gives CAWDTGGREQYF.

This clonotype qualifies as medium-sized (0.01 to 0.1%). The J gene is TRBJ1-4, the V gene TRBV19, with a weak D call TRBD1 (6 bases). The CDR3 is made up of 15 amino acids. V shed 9 bases and J shed 0 bases, with 14 bases lying between them. Germline V lookup: CDR1 LNHDA, CDR2 SQIVND (reference sequence). The DNA for the CDR3 is TGTGCCAGCCGGGACACGGGAGCAACTAATGAAAAACTGTTTTTT. Encoded protein: CASRDTGATNEKLFF.

The rearrangement joins TRBV7-6 to TRBJ2-7; TRBD1 matches 12 bases. The V and J ends lost 5 bases and 3 bases, in that order; junction bases with no gene match: 5. Germline V gene data show CDR1 as SGHVS and CDR2 as FNYEAQ. This CDR3 contains 15 residues. The CDR3 loop reads CASSQGTGGGYEQYF. CDR3 coding DNA: TGTGCCAGCAGCCAAGGGACAGGGGGCGGCTACGAGCAGTACTTC.

This clonotype is deemed medium-sized. The rearrangement links TRBV5-6 to TRBJ2-5, with D unresolved. Germline V gives CDR1 SGHDT, CDR2 YYEEEE. This CDR3 is 11 amino acids long. Trimming took 4 bases from V and 1 from J, leaving 2 bases between them. CDR3 sequence: CASSLQETQYF. CDR3 DNA: TGTGCCAGCAGCCTCCAAGAGACCCAGTACTTC.